The subject of this entry is one TCR beta chain. Its antigen is still unknown. Per germline, CDR1 DFQATT and CDR2 SNEGSKA (reference sequence). V was shortened by 4 bases and J by 4 bases, with 6 bases between the two germline ends. This CDR3 has 11 residues. These data are taken from a study of cytomegalovirus exposure and HLA in healthy donors. Study overall: Clustering assigned 70% to 90% of the approximately 400 genotyped donors to the Caucasian-associated ancestry cluster. Findings of the study overall: Researchers reported in a later analysis that a missense DCLRE1C variant was tied to TCR beta V- and J-gene trimming. Associated with cytomegalovirus, according to the listing, were 170 or so TCR beta chains.

Researchers ran the PCR with 60 Vbeta and 13 Jbeta primers. The method was immunoSEQ multiplex PCR; TCRdb's version includes in-frame clones alone and lacks a portion of them. Among approximately 150,000 clones listed, roughly four fifths were seen once. The chain is built from TRBV20-1 and TRBJ2-3; D ambiguous. The sequenced sample was PBMCs. This receptor was taken from a middle-aged man in good health and CMV-seropositive. The CDR3 loop is CSATGSDTQYF. The CDR3 coding sequence is TGCAGTGCTACCGGGTCAGATACGCAGTATTTT.